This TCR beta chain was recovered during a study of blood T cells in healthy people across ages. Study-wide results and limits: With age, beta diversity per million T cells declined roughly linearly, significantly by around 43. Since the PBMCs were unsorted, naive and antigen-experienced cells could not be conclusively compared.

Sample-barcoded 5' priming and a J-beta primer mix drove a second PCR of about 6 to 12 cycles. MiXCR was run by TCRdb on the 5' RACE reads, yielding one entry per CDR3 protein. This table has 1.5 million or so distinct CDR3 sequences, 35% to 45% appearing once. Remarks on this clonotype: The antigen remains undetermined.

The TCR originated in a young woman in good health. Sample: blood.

Written as DNA, the CDR3 is TGTGCCAGCAGCCATCCCGGGACAGGGAGCAATGAGCAGTTCTTC. Translation gives CASSHPGTGSNEQFF. The chain carries TRBV9 and TRBJ2-1; TRBD1 aligns across 9 bases. The CDR3 is made up of 15 amino acids. CDR1 is SGDLS and CDR2 is YYNGEE in the germline V gene. The V gene end was trimmed by 4 bases and the J gene end by 6 bases; junction bases not matched to a gene: 8.